This T cell receptor beta chain was captured by sequencing in a study of blood T cell repertoires in COVID-19. The CDR3 extends over 16 amino acids. Germline V CDR1 and CDR2: LNHDA, SQIVND (reference sequence). The V end was cut by 6 bases, the J end by 0 bases, with 15 bases between. TCRdb's copy holds only in-frame clones and misses some; the assay was immunoSEQ multiplex PCR. The table records some 90,000 clones, 75% to 90% of them present only once. Material for sequencing was peripheral blood. This sequence was found in a man older than 75 with active or convalescent COVID-19. This rearrangement joins TRBV19 to TRBJ1-5; a possible D gene is TRBD1 (6 bases). The CDR3 protein is CASSVSQGYSNQPQHF. CDR3 bases: TGTGCCAGTAGCGTGTCGCAGGGGTATAGCAATCAGCCCCAGCATTTT.